This TCR beta chain was recorded in a study of T cells in Graves' hyperthyroidism and ophthalmopathy. Study-level points and caveats: Prediction of ophthalmopathy progression came a median around 6 months pre-onset.

This clonotype occurred a few times. Its antigen is not known. Germline lookup yields CDR1 SNHLY and CDR2 FYNNEI. The CDR3 contains 15 residues. V lost 6 bases, J lost 5 bases, and 9 bases stayed unmatched. Fresh peripheral blood, roughly 9.3 ml, was the source of the PBMCs. Amplification yielded TCR beta CDR3 regions, with RNA transcripts as the source. HTBI primers were employed in a first-round RT-PCR of the TCR CDR3. TCRdb passed the multiplex PCR reads through MiXCR, listing each CDR3 protein once. The sample holds approximately 630,000 distinct CDR3 sequences, 16% seen once. Material: blood. The receptor's source is a woman aged 25 to 39 with Graves' hyperthyroidism. The genes are TRBV2 and TRBJ1-1; 10 bases are a match to TRBD1. This CDR3 is CASRRQGASGTEAFF. The CDR3 DNA reads as TGTGCCAGCAGGCGACAGGGGGCGAGTGGGACTGAAGCTTTCTTT.